One and the same sample provided the 6 T cell receptor beta chains below, sequenced in a study of T-cell memory formation after mild COVID-19. TCRdb fed the 5' RACE reads into MiXCR, producing one record per CDR3 protein. The sample holds 150,000 to 200,000 distinct CDR3 sequences, under 14% seen once. Sequencing was performed on PBMCs or a T cell subset sorted from them (not recorded which). The receptor source for this set is a man aged 18 to 29 who had mild COVID-19 (a few samples of this study predate the infection). Cell type and time point are not known.

This clonotype was picked up many times. The V call is TRBV6-5, the J call TRBJ2-3; TRBD2 aligns across 10 bases. The CDR3 is 15 amino acids. The V gene end was trimmed by 7 bases and the J gene end by 2 bases; junction bases not matched to a gene: 6. Germline assignment: CDR1 MNHEY and CDR2 SVGAGI. CDR3 loop: CASTQRGGPTDTQYF. The CDR3 DNA reads as TGTGCCAGCACCCAGCGGGGGGGCCCCACAGATACGCAGTATTTT.

This clonotype was counted between two and nine times. The V call is TRBV5-5, the J call TRBJ1-1; D perhaps matches TRBD1 (5 bases). The CDR3 sequence is 13 residues long. Germline CDR1 is SGHKS and CDR2 is YYEKEE (reference sequence). The V and J ends lost 2 bases and 6 bases respectively, with 11 bases between them. CDR3 in DNA: TGTGCCAGCAGCTTCTCCCGGGGCGCTGAAGCTTTCTTT. Translated: CASSFSRGAEAFF.

This clonotype was counted only a few times. The chain couples TRBV29-1 to TRBJ1-1; D gene ambiguous. Per the germline V gene, CDR1 is SQVTM and CDR2 is ANQGSEA. V was trimmed by 8 bases and J by 2 bases, leaving 18 bases between them. The CDR3 is made up of 14 amino acids. CDR3: CSITRQGFNTEAFF. In DNA form, the CDR3 reads TGCAGCATCACCCGACAAGGGTTTAACACTGAAGCTTTCTTT. Variable domain in full (rest from reference TRBV29-1 and TRBJ1-1): SAVISQKPSRDICQRGTSLTIQCQVDSQVTMMFWYRQQPGQSLTLIATANQGSEATYESGFVIDKFPISRPNLTFSTLTVSNMSPEDSSIYLCSITRQGFNTEAFFGQGTRLTVV.

This clonotype occurred a few times. This sequence joins TRBV7-3 and TRBJ2-2; D gene unclear. This CDR3 has 13 residues. Germline lookup yields CDR1 SGHTA and CDR2 FQGTGA. Trimming left V 5 bases short and J 2 bases short, with 6 bases between. The CDR3 sequence: CASSPKNTGELFF. The CDR3, as DNA: TGTGCCAGCAGCCCAAAAAACACCGGGGAGCTGTTTTTT.

This clonotype appeared a few times. One end of the junction fails to match germline, which may point to a read error. The chain carries TRBV7-7 and TRBJ1-4; D uncertain. Germline V lookup: CDR1 SSHAT, CDR2 FNYEAQ (reference sequence). The CDR3 covers 15 residues. The CDR3: CASSLAPGLDEKLFF. CDR3 nucleotide sequence: TGTGCTAGCAGCTTAGCGCCAGGCTTGGACGAAAAACTGTTTTTT.

The chain combines TRBV24-1 with TRBJ1-2; 8 bases line up with TRBD1. The ends lost 8 bases at V and 3 bases at J; junction bases unmatched: 7. CDR3 size: 14 residues. Per the germline V gene, CDR1 is KGHDR and CDR2 is SFDVKD. The CDR3 DNA is TGTGCCACCAATATCCGGACAGGGCACTATGGCTACACCTTC. Translation gives CATNIRTGHYGYTF.